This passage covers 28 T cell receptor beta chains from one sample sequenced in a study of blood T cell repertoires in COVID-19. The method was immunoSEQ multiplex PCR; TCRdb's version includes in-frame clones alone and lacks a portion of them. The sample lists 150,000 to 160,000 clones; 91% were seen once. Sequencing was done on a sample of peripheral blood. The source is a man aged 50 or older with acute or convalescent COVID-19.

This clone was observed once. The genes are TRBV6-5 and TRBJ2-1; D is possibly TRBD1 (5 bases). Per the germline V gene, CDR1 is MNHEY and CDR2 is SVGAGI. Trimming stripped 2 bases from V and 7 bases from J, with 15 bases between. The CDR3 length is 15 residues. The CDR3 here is CASSYGWTSSNEQFF. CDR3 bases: TGTGCCAGCAGTTACGGGTGGACATCCTCTAATGAGCAGTTCTTC.

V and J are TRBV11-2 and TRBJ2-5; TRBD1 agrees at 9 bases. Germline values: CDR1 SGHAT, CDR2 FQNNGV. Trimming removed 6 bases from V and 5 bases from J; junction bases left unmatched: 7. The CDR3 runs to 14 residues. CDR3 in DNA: TGTGCCAGCAGTCAGACAGGGGGTGGGGAGACCCAGTACTTC. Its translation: CASSQTGGGETQYF.

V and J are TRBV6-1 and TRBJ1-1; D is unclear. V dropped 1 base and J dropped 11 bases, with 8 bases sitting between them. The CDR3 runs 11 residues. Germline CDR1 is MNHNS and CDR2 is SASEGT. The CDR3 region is CASSEVWRAFF. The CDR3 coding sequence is TGTGCCAGCAGTGAAGTTTGGAGGGCTTTCTTT.

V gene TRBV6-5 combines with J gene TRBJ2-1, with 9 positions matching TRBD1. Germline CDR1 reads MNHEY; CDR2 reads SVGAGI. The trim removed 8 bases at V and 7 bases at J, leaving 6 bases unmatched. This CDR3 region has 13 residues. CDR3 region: CASGTGSRNEQFF. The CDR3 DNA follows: TGTGCCAGCGGGACAGGGAGTCGGAATGAGCAGTTCTTC.

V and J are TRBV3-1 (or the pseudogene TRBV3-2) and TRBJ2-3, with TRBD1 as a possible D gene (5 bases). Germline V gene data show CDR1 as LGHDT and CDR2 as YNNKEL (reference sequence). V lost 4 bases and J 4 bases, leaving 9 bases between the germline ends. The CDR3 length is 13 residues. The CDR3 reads CASSPRGSDTQYF. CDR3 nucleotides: TGTGCCAGCAGCCCTAGGGGTTCAGATACGCAGTATTTT.

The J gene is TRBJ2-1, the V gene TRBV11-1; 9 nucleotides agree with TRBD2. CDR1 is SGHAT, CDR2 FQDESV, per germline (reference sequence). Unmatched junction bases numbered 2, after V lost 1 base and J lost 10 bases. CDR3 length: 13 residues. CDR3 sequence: CASSLEAGGEQFF. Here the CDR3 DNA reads TGTGCCAGCAGCTTAGAGGCGGGGGGGGAGCAGTTCTTC.

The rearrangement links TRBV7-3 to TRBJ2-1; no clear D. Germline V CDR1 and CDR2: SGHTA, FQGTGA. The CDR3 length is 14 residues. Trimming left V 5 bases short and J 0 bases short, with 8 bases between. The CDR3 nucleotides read TGTGCCAGCAGCCCTTCCTCCTCCTACAATGAGCAGTTCTTC. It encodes CASSPSSSYNEQFF.

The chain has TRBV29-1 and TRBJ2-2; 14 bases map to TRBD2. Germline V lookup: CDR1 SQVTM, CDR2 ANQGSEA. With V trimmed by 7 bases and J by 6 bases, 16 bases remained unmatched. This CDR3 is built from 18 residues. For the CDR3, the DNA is TGCAGCGCCCCTCGCGGGACTAGCGGGAGTGGGGGGTCCGGGGAGCTGTTTTTT. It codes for CSAPRGTSGSGGSGELFF.

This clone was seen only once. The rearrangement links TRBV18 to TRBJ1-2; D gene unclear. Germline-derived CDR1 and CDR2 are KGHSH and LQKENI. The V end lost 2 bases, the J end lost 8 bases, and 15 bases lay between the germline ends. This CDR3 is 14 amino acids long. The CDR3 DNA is TGTGCCAGCTCACCAGGCCAGGCCGCTCGGGGCTACACCTTC. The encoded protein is CASSPGQAARGYTF.

CDR3: CASSPRGVPLYGYTF. CDR3 in DNA: TGTGCCAGCAGCCCCCGGGGAGTTCCCCTCTATGGCTACACCTTC. The rearrangement links TRBV3-1 (or the pseudogene TRBV3-2) to TRBJ1-2; D not certain. Germline CDR1 LGHDT, CDR2 YNNKEL (reference sequence). V shed 4 bases and J shed 4 bases, with 16 bases lying between them. The CDR3 is made up of 15 amino acids.

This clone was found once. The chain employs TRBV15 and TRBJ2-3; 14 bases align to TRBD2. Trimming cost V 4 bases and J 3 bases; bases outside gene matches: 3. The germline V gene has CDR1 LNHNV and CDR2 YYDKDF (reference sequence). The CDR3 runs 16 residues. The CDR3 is CATSTRTSGRTDTQYF. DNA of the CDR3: TGTGCCACCAGCACCAGGACTAGCGGGAGGACAGATACGCAGTATTTT.

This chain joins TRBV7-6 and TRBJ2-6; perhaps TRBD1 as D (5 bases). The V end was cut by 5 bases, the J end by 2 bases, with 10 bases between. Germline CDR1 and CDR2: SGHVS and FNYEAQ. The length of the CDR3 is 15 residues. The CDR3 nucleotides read TGTGCCAGCAGCCCGAAAGGGGCTGGGGCCAACGTCCTGACTTTC. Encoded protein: CASSPKGAGANVLTF.

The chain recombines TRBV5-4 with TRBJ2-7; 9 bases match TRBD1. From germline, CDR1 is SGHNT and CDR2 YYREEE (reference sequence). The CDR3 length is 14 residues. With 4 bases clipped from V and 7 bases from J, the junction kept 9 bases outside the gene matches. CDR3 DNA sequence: TGTGCCAGCAGCCTCCGGGACAGGGCAGAAGAGCAGTACGTC. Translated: CASSLRDRAEEQYV.

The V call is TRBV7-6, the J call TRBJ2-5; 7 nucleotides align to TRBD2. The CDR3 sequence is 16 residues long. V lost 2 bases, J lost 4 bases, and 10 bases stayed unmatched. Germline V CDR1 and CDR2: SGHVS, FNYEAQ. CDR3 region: CASSLLSRGGGETQYF. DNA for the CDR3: TGTGCCAGCAGCTTATTGTCGAGGGGCGGGGGAGAGACCCAGTACTTC.

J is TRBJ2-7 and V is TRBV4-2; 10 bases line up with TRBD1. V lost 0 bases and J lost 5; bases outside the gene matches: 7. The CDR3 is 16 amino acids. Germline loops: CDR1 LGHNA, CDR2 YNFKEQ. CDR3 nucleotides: TGTGCCAGCAGCCAAGATCCGGGACAGGGGAACCACGAGCAGTACTTC. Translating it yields CASSQDPGQGNHEQYF.

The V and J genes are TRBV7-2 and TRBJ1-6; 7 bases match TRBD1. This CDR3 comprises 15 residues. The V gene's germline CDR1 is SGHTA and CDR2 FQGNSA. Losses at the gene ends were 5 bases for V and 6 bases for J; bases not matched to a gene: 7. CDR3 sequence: CASSHGDRSNSPLHF. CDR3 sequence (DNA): TGTGCCAGCAGCCACGGGGACAGAAGTAATTCACCCCTCCACTTT.

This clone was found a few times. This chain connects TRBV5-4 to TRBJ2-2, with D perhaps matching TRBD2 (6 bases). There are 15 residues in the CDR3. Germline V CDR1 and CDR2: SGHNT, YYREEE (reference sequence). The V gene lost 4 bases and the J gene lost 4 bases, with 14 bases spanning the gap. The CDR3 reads CASSRALASTGELFF. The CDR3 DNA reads TGTGCCAGCAGCCGCGCCCTAGCGAGCACCGGGGAGCTGTTTTTT.

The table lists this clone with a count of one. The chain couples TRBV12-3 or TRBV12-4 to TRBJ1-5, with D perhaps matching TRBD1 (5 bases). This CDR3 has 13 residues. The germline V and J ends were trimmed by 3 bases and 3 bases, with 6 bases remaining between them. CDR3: CASSLTVNQPQHF. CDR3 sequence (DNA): TGTGCCAGCAGTTTGACAGTCAATCAGCCCCAGCATTTT.

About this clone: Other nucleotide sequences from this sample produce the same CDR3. This CDR3 is CASRGQENTEAFF. CDR3 DNA sequence: TGTGCCAGCAGGGGACAGGAAAACACTGAAGCTTTCTTT. The chain is built from TRBV2 and TRBJ1-1, with TRBD1 identical over 8 bases. The CDR3 loop spans 13 amino acids. Germline loops: CDR1 SNHLY, CDR2 FYNNEI. The V and J ends lost 6 bases and 2 bases, in that order; junction bases with no gene match: 2.

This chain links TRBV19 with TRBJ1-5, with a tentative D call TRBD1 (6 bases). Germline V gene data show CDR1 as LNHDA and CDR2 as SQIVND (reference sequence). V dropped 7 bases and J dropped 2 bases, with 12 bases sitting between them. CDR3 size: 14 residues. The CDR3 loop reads CASTPQGGNQPQHF. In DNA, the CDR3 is TGTGCCAGTACTCCACAGGGAGGCAATCAGCCCCAGCATTTT.

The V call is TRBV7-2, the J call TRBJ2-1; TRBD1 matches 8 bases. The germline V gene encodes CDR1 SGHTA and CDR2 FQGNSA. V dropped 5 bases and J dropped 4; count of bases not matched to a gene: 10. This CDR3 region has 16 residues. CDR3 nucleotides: TGTGCCAGCAGCAAGAGACAGGGGTCATCGTACAATGAGCAGTTCTTC. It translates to CASSKRQGSSYNEQFF. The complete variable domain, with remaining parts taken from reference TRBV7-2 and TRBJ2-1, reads GAGVSQSPSNKVTEKGKDVELRCDPISGHTALYWYRQSLGQGLEFLIYFQGNSAPDKSGLPSDRFSAERTGGSVSTLTIQRTQQEDSAVYLCASSKRQGSSYNEQFFGPGTRLTVL.

The CDR3: CASSLGQGIHEQYF. The CDR3 DNA reads TGTGCCAGCAGCTTGGGGCAGGGTATCCACGAGCAGTACTTC. The chain uses TRBV5-6 and TRBJ2-7; possible D gene TRBD1, 5 bases. Deletions cut 0 bases from V and 5 bases from J, with 12 bases between. This CDR3 comprises 14 residues. Germline V gene data show CDR1 as SGHDT and CDR2 as YYEEEE.

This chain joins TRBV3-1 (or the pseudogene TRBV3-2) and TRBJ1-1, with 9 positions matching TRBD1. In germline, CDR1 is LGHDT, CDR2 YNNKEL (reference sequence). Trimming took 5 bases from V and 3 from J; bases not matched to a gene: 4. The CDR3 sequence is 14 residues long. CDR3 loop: CASSARDRDTEAFF. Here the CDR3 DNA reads TGTGCCAGCAGCGCCCGGGACAGGGACACTGAAGCTTTCTTT.

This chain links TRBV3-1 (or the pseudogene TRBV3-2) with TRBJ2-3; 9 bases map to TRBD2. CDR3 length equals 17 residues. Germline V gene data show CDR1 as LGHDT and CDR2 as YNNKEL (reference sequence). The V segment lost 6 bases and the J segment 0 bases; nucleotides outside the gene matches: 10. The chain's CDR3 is CASSLKREATSTDTQYF. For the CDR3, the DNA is TGTGCCAGCAGTCTAAAGCGGGAGGCCACTAGCACAGATACGCAGTATTTT.

The CDR3 bases are TGTGCCTGGAGCGCCGTCGGGGGACGGGACACCATATATTTT. Protein sequence: CAWSAVGGRDTIYF. V and J are TRBV30 and TRBJ1-3, with D perhaps TRBD1 (5 bases). CDR1 and CDR2 (germline): GTSNPN, SVGIG (reference sequence). This CDR3 contains 14 residues. V lost 3 bases to trimming and J lost 8 bases, with 17 bases between them.

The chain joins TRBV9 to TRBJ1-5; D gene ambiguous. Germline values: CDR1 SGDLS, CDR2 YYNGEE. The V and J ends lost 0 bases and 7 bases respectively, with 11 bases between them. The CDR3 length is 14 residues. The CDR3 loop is CASSVGGMGQPQHF. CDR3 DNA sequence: TGTGCCAGCAGCGTAGGAGGGATGGGACAGCCCCAGCATTTT.

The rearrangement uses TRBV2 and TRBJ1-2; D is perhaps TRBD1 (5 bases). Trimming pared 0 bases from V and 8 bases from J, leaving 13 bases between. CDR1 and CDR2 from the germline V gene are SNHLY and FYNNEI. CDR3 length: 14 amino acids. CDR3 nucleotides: TGTGCCAGCAGTGAAGCGATGGGGGGTGAGGGCTACACCTTC. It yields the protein CASSEAMGGEGYTF.

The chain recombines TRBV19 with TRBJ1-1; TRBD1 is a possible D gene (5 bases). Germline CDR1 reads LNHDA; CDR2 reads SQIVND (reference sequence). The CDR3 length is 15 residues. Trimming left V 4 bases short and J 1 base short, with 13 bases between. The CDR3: CASSNRAGENTEAFF. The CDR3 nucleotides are TGTGCCAGTAGTAACCGCGCGGGGGAGAACACTGAAGCTTTCTTT.